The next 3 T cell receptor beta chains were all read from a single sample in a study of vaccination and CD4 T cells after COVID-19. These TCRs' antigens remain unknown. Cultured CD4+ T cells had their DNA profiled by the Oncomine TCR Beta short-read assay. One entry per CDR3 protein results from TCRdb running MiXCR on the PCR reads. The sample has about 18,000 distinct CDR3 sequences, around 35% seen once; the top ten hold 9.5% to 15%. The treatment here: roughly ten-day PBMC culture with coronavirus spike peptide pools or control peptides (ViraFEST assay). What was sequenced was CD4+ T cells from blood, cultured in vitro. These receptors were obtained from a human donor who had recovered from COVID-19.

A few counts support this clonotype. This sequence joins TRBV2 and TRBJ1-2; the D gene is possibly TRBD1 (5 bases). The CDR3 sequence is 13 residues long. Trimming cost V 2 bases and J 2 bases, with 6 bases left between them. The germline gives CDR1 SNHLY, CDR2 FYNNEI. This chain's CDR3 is CASSESGNYGYTF. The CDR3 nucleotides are TGTGCCAGCAGTGAATCAGGGAACTATGGCTACACCTTC.

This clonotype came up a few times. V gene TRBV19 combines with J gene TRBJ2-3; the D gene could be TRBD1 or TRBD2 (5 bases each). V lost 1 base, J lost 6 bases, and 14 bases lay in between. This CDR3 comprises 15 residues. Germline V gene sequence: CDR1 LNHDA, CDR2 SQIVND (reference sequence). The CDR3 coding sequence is TGTGCCAGTAGTATAGGTCGGGACCACGGGGATACGCAGTATTTT. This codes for CASSIGRDHGDTQYF.

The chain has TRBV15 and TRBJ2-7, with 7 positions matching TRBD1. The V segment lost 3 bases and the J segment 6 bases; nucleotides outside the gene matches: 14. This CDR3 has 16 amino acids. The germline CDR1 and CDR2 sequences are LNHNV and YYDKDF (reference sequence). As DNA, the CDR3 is TGTGCCACCAGCAGGACGTACAGGGGCCTCGCGGGCGAGCAGTACTTC. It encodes CATSRTYRGLAGEQYF. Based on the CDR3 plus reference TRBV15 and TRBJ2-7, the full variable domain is DAMVIQNPRYQVTQFGKPVTLSCSQTLNHNVMYWYQQKSSQAPKLLFHYYDKDFNNEADTPDNFQSRRPNTSFCFLDIRSPGLGDTAMYLCATSRTYRGLAGEQYFGPGTRLTVT.